This T cell receptor (beta chain) is from a study of blood T cell repertoires in COVID-19. About the study: Specimens from acute and convalescent COVID-19 originated in the United States, Italy and Spain.

Generated by immunoSEQ multiplex PCR, the TCRdb table keeps only in-frame clones and is missing some. Of some 190,000 clones in the sample, about 80% were seen once. In germline, CDR1 is LGHDT, CDR2 YNNKEL (reference sequence). The CDR3 spans 14 residues. Deletions cut 1 base from V and 7 bases from J, with 8 bases between. The receptor's source is a man aged 55 to 70 with acute or convalescent COVID-19. V and J are TRBV3-1 (or the pseudogene TRBV3-2) and TRBJ1-6; D not resolved. Input material: peripheral blood. CDR3 DNA: TGTGCCAGCAGCCAAGTGAGAGAAAATTCACCCCTCCACTTT. It translates to CASSQVRENSPLHF.